This passage covers 32 T cell receptor beta chains from one sample sequenced in a study of blood T cell repertoires in COVID-19 (dated by TCRdb to between 2020 and 2021). Library creation used the immunoSEQ multiplex PCR assay. TCRdb stores this immuneACCESS table with in-frame sequences only. Part of the clones is absent; in the studies checked, under half of the shortfall reflects unresolved V genes, and no reason is known for the rest. The sample table shows tens of thousands of clones, and more than 85% are seen once. The biggest ten clones account for 3.7% of the sample. Sequenced input: peripheral blood. Receptor source: a man in his sixties with acute or convalescent COVID-19.

This clone was observed once. The genes are TRBV11-3 and TRBJ2-5; D is ambiguous. V lost 5 bases and J lost 0, with 10 bases in between. The CDR3 is 14 residues long. From germline, CDR1 is SGHNT and CDR2 YENEEA. The CDR3 DNA reads as TGTGCCAGCAGCATCCGACAAGACCAAGAGACCCAGTACTTC. Residues: CASSIRQDQETQYF. The entire variable domain, with the rest obtained from reference TRBV11-3 and TRBJ2-5, is as follows: EAGVVQSPRYKIIEKKQPVAFWCNPISGHNTLYWYLQNLGQGPELLIRYENEEAVDDSQLPKDRFSAERLKGVDSTLKIQPAELGDSAVYLCASSIRQDQETQYFGPGTRLLVL.

The chain combines TRBV12-5 with TRBJ1-4; D unclear. The CDR3 totals 13 residues. V lost 7 bases and J 7 bases, leaving 13 bases between the germline ends. CDR1 LGHNT and CDR2 FRNRAP come from the germline V gene. The CDR3 sequence is CASVLLPGEKLFF. CDR3 DNA: TGTGCTAGTGTCCTTCTACCGGGTGAAAAACTGTTTTTT.

The CDR3 DNA reads TGTGCCAGCAGCCCACTAGCGGGAGGGGTAAATGAGCAGTTCTTC. Amino acids: CASSPLAGGVNEQFF. This sequence joins TRBV5-4 and TRBJ2-1, with 13 bases lining up with TRBD2. The junction had 5 bases not matched to a gene; V was cut back by 4 bases and J by 7 bases. Germline CDR1 SGHNT, CDR2 YYREEE (reference sequence). The CDR3 totals 15 residues.

The gene calls are TRBV19 and TRBJ1-1; D not certain. Germline V CDR1 and CDR2: LNHDA, SQIVND (reference sequence). There are 14 residues in the CDR3. The V end was cut by 6 bases, the J end by 5 bases, with 16 bases between. This CDR3 reads CASSYSVMRTEAFF. The CDR3 bases are TGTGCCAGTAGCTACTCGGTGATGAGGACTGAAGCTTTCTTT.

The chain combines TRBV6-5 with TRBJ1-6, with D possibly TRBD1 on 5 matching bases. V lost 0 bases, J lost 10 bases, and 16 bases lay in between. Germline V CDR1 and CDR2: MNHEY, SVGAGI. The CDR3 consists of 16 residues. The CDR3 region has the DNA TGTGCCAGCAGTTACTCCCAGGGCAGGAGAGGATCACCCCTCCACTTT. Translated: CASSYSQGRRGSPLHF.

The chain recombines TRBV19 with TRBJ2-1; 7 bases agree with TRBD2. Germline lookup yields CDR1 LNHDA and CDR2 SQIVND (reference sequence). CDR3 length: 14 residues. V shed 10 bases and J 1 base; nucleotides not matched to a gene: 7. The CDR3 is CATRSGSSYNEQFF. In DNA form, the CDR3 reads TGTGCCACCCGTAGCGGGTCGTCCTACAATGAGCAGTTCTTC.

The chain is built from TRBV4-3 and TRBJ2-7, with 10 nucleotides matching TRBD2. Trimming removed 4 bases from V and 0 bases from J; junction bases left unmatched: 6. The germline CDR1 and CDR2 sequences are LGHNA and YSLEER. The CDR3 totals 16 residues. The CDR3 here is CASSPRTSGFSYEQYF. CDR3 DNA sequence: TGCGCCAGCAGCCCTCGGACTAGCGGTTTCTCCTACGAGCAGTACTTC.

The genes are TRBV5-5 and TRBJ1-5, with 10 positions matching TRBD1. Germline trimming cut 0 bases from V and 6 bases from J; bases unmatched to any gene: 9. This CDR3 region has 17 residues. CDR1 SGHKS and CDR2 YYEKEE come from the germline V gene (reference sequence). This CDR3 reads CASSLERTGGFGQPQHF. The CDR3 nucleotides are TGTGCCAGCAGCTTGGAGCGGACAGGGGGTTTTGGTCAGCCCCAGCATTTT.

The V and J genes are TRBV30 and TRBJ2-2; perhaps TRBD1 as D (5 bases). CDR3 size: 13 residues. Germline V gene sequence: CDR1 GTSNPN, CDR2 SVGIG (reference sequence). V shed 4 bases and J shed 5 bases, with 11 bases lying between them. CDR3 loop: CAWKFKGTGELFF. The CDR3 nucleotides read TGTGCCTGGAAATTCAAGGGGACCGGGGAGCTGTTTTTT.

The chain couples TRBV5-5 to TRBJ1-1, with D uncertain. This CDR3 spans 12 amino acids. The germline V gene has CDR1 SGHKS and CDR2 YYEKEE (reference sequence). Trimming cost V 2 bases and J 7 bases, with 9 bases left between them. Here the CDR3 DNA reads TGTGCCAGCAGCTTTAGCGAGGTTGAAGCTTTCTTT. This translates into CASSFSEVEAFF.

CDR3 sequence reads: CASSAQGLISSGANVLTF. CDR3 nucleotides: TGTGCCAGCAGCGCACAGGGGCTTATATCCTCTGGGGCCAACGTCCTGACTTTC. This rearrangement joins TRBV14 to TRBJ2-6; 7 bases align to TRBD1. V lost 5 bases and J lost 0; bases outside the gene matches: 10. Per germline, CDR1 SGHDN and CDR2 FVKESK. This CDR3 is 18 amino acids long.

V usage is TRBV20-1 and J usage is TRBJ2-1; the D gene is possibly TRBD2 (6 bases). The V and J ends lost 6 bases and 7 bases respectively, with 10 bases between them. The CDR3 has 11 amino acids. Germline V gene lookup returns CDR1 DFQATT and CDR2 SNEGSKA (reference sequence). CDR3 sequence: CSARGSNEQFF. CDR3 bases: TGCAGTGCCCGGGGGTCGAATGAGCAGTTCTTC.

This rearrangement joins TRBV19 to TRBJ1-4, with D possibly TRBD1 on 5 matching bases. V gave up 2 bases and J gave up 1 base, with 11 bases separating them. The CDR3 totals 16 residues. Germline CDR1 is LNHDA and CDR2 is SQIVND (reference sequence). CDR3 in DNA: TGTGCCAGTAGTATAATGGGGCTGAGAACTAATGAAAAACTGTTTTTT. This encodes CASSIMGLRTNEKLFF.

The chain joins TRBV2 to TRBJ2-7, with D unresolved. Trimming left V 7 bases short and J 3 bases short, with 13 bases between. This CDR3 spans 13 amino acids. Per germline, CDR1 SNHLY and CDR2 FYNNEI. The CDR3 protein is CASIPPDYYEQYF. The CDR3 region has the DNA TGTGCCAGCATCCCGCCAGATTACTACGAGCAGTACTTC.

The rearrangement joins TRBV6-4 to TRBJ2-2; no firm D call. This CDR3 comprises 15 residues. The V and J ends lost 2 bases and 6 bases respectively, with 13 bases between them. CDR1 is MRHNA and CDR2 is SNTAGT in the germline V gene. The CDR3: CASSDANTGAGELFF. The CDR3 DNA reads as TGTGCCAGCAGTGACGCGAACACGGGTGCCGGGGAGCTGTTTTTT.

The rearrangement joins TRBV27 to TRBJ2-5; TRBD1 might be the D (5 bases). Trimming left V 6 bases short and J 6 bases short, with 17 bases between. CDR3 size: 14 residues. Germline values: CDR1 MNHEY, CDR2 SMNVEV (reference sequence). The CDR3 DNA sequence: TGTGCCAGCAGGAGTGTAGGGGTATCGCAGACCCAGTACTTC. It is translated as CASRSVGVSQTQYF.

The rearrangement joins TRBV6-5 to TRBJ2-1, with 10 bases aligning to TRBD1. V lost 2 bases to trimming and J lost 14 bases; unmatched junction nucleotides: 6. Per the germline V gene, CDR1 is MNHEY and CDR2 is SVGAGI. The CDR3 consists of 13 residues. This CDR3 is CASSYADRGKEFF. For the CDR3, the DNA is TGTGCCAGCAGTTACGCGGACAGGGGGAAGGAGTTCTTC.

The V call is TRBV5-4, the J call TRBJ2-7, with TRBD1 matching 10 bases. V was pared by 4 bases and J by 4 bases, with 8 bases of the junction left unmatched. The CDR3 covers 15 residues. Germline CDR1 and CDR2: SGHNT and YYREEE (reference sequence). Here the CDR3 DNA reads TGTGCCAGCAGCCCCGGGACAGGGGAGTGGTACGAGCAGTACTTC. As protein: CASSPGTGEWYEQYF.

This chain joins TRBV6-1 and TRBJ2-2, with D unclear. The V end lost 2 bases, the J end lost 1 base, and 8 bases lay between the germline ends. The CDR3 totals 15 residues. The germline V gene encodes CDR1 MNHNS and CDR2 SASEGT. The CDR3 here is CASSESRLNTGELFF. CDR3 nucleotides: TGTGCCAGCAGTGAAAGTAGATTGAACACCGGGGAGCTGTTTTTT.

The V gene is TRBV5-1, the J gene TRBJ2-7; TRBD1 matches 11 bases. The CDR3 covers 15 residues. Germline V gene data show CDR1 as SGHRS and CDR2 as YFSETQ. J lost 7 bases, V lost 4 bases, and 10 bases had no gene match. The CDR3 reads CASSPTGQGAHEQYF. For the CDR3, the DNA is TGCGCCAGCAGCCCCACCGGACAGGGGGCGCATGAGCAGTACTTC.

The chain combines TRBV6-2 or TRBV6-3 with TRBJ1-5, with 9 nucleotides matching TRBD1. The ends lost 2 bases at V and 6 bases at J; junction bases unmatched: 8. The CDR3 extends over 16 amino acids. Germline loops: CDR1 MNHEY, CDR2 SVGEGT. The CDR3 loop reads CASSYGLTGGFQPQHF. In DNA form, the CDR3 reads TGTGCCAGCAGTTACGGCTTAACAGGGGGCTTTCAGCCCCAGCATTTT.

The V call is TRBV7-6, the J call TRBJ2-3; 8 bases align to TRBD2. V gave up 1 base and J gave up 4 bases; unmatched junction bases: 7. Germline V gene lookup returns CDR1 SGHVS and CDR2 FNYEAQ. The CDR3 runs 16 residues. Here the CDR3 DNA reads TGTGCCAGCAGCTTAGAGGCAGCGGGAGTGGCAGATACGCAGTATTTT. Its protein product is CASSLEAAGVADTQYF.

The CDR3 sequence: CASNPTDRVNQPQHF. CDR3 in DNA: TGTGCCAGCAACCCGACAGACAGGGTCAATCAGCCCCAGCATTTT. V usage is TRBV6-2 or TRBV6-3 and J usage is TRBJ1-5, with 7 positions matching TRBD1. Trimming took 7 bases from V and 3 from J; bases not matched to a gene: 9. The germline gives CDR1 MNHEY, CDR2 SVGEGT. The length of the CDR3 is 15 residues.

This clone was counted a single time. J is TRBJ2-3 and V is TRBV11-2, with TRBD2 as a possible D gene (6 bases). Trimming cost V 3 bases and J 3 bases, with 13 bases left between them. The germline V gene has CDR1 SGHAT and CDR2 FQNNGV. The CDR3 covers 15 residues. In DNA form, the CDR3 reads TGTGCCAGCAGCTTCCAGACTAGTAGTACAGATACGCAGTATTTT. The encoded protein is CASSFQTSSTDTQYF.

This clone was seen only a few times. V gene TRBV11-2 combines with J gene TRBJ2-3, with TRBD2 matching 7 bases. V lost 0 bases, J lost 6 bases, and 3 bases stayed unmatched. This CDR3 region has 14 residues. Per the germline V gene, CDR1 is SGHAT and CDR2 is FQNNGV. The CDR3 DNA follows: TGTGCCAGCAGCTTAGACGCGGGAGTGGATACGCAGTATTTT. Translated, it gives CASSLDAGVDTQYF.

V is TRBV10-3 and J is TRBJ2-3; unclear D gene. The CDR3 runs to 13 residues. The germline V gene encodes CDR1 ENHRY and CDR2 SYGVKD. V was pared by 6 bases and J by 1 base, with 8 bases between. This CDR3 is CAIRGRGTDTQYF. In DNA, the CDR3 is TGTGCCATCAGGGGTCGGGGCACAGATACGCAGTATTTT.

This chain links TRBV7-9 with TRBJ1-2; D is perhaps TRBD1 (6 bases). CDR1 and CDR2 from the germline V gene are SEHNR and FQNEAQ (reference sequence). The V gene lost 4 bases and the J gene lost 1 base, with 7 bases spanning the gap. The CDR3 has 13 residues. This CDR3 reads CASSSRGNYGYTF. Written as DNA, the CDR3 is TGTGCCAGCAGCTCCAGGGGTAACTATGGCTACACCTTC.

V is TRBV20-1 and J is TRBJ1-2; D ambiguous. The germline CDR1 and CDR2 sequences are DFQATT and SNEGSKA (reference sequence). Trimming took off 3 bases at V and 0 bases at J, with 11 bases between the two ends. The CDR3 extends over 14 amino acids. The CDR3 spells CSASITSANYGYTF. In DNA, the CDR3 is TGCAGTGCTAGTATTACATCAGCTAACTATGGCTACACCTTC.

This clone occurred a few times. This sequence joins TRBV10-3 and TRBJ2-7; 9 bases fit TRBD2. CDR1 ENHRY and CDR2 SYGVKD come from the germline V gene. The CDR3 runs to 19 residues. Trimming removed 3 bases from V and 2 bases from J; junction bases left unmatched: 17. DNA of the CDR3: TGTGCCATCAGTGACCCAGAGAGCGGGAGGTTTATTCCAACCTACGAGCAGTACTTC. It encodes CAISDPESGRFIPTYEQYF.

The chain employs TRBV19 and TRBJ1-1, with 12 bases aligning to TRBD1. With V trimmed by 4 bases and J by 0 bases, 12 bases remained unmatched. The CDR3 covers 19 residues. From germline, CDR1 is LNHDA and CDR2 SQIVND (reference sequence). In DNA, the CDR3 is TGTGCCAGTAGTAAGGGTGTTGTAGGGACAGGGGGCTTGAACACTGAAGCTTTCTTT. Translation: CASSKGVVGTGGLNTEAFF.

This clone was detected only once. The chain recombines TRBV19 with TRBJ1-4; 9 bases line up with TRBD1. Germline V lookup: CDR1 LNHDA, CDR2 SQIVND (reference sequence). The CDR3 is 14 residues long. V was pared by 5 bases and J by 5 bases, with 3 bases of the junction left unmatched. The CDR3 nucleotides read TGTGCCAGTAGTGACAGGGGGAAGAATGAAAAACTGTTTTTT. Translation gives CASSDRGKNEKLFF. The full variable domain, its missing parts supplied by reference TRBV19 and TRBJ1-4, is DGGITQSPKYLFRKEGQNVTLSCEQNLNHDAMYWYRQDPGQGLRLIYYSQIVNDFQKGDIAEGYSVSREKKESFPLTVTSAQKNPTAFYLCASSDRGKNEKLFFGSGTQLSVL.

The V call is TRBV15, the J call TRBJ2-1; D might be TRBD2 (5 bases). Germline V gives CDR1 LNHNV, CDR2 YYDKDF (reference sequence). V lost 0 bases, J lost 14 bases, and 14 bases lay in between. The length of the CDR3 is 13 residues. The CDR3 DNA reads TGTGCCACCAGCAGAGATCAGAGGGAGAGGGAGTTCTTC. It yields the protein CATSRDQREREFF.